The 5 T cell receptor beta chains given below trace back to one sample, sequenced in a study of T cell changes during pregnancy in multiple sclerosis. The protocol was immunoSEQ multiplex PCR, while the TCRdb copy is restricted to in-frame clones and leaves out a portion. The sample shows under 35,000 clones, just over 90% of them seen only once. Sample: CD4+ T cells from peripheral blood mononuclear cells, taken in the first trimester of pregnancy. The source of these receptors is a female donor with multiple sclerosis, enrolled in a pregnancy study.

The V gene is TRBV29-1, the J gene TRBJ2-1, with 9 bases that match TRBD1. Germline CDR1 and CDR2: SQVTM and ANQGSEA. This CDR3 is built from 12 residues. J gave up 9 bases and V 6 bases, and 6 bases lay outside the gene matches. Here the CDR3 reads CSVYTGGTEQFF. Written as DNA, the CDR3 is TGCAGCGTCTATACAGGGGGCACTGAGCAGTTCTTC.

The chain recombines TRBV5-6 with TRBJ2-1; 8 bases line up with TRBD1. The germline gives CDR1 SGHDT, CDR2 YYEEEE. With 5 bases clipped from V and 6 bases from J, the junction kept 4 bases outside the gene matches. This CDR3 has 13 residues. CDR3 sequence (DNA): TGTGCCAGCAGTACAGGGGGGCCCAATGAGCAGTTCTTC. Its protein product is CASSTGGPNEQFF.

The chain carries TRBV28 and TRBJ2-7; TRBD1 aligns across 10 bases. Unmatched junction bases numbered 4, after V lost 6 bases and J lost 5 bases. The germline gives CDR1 MDHEN, CDR2 SYDVKM. The CDR3 contains 13 residues. DNA of the CDR3: TGTGCCAGCAGCCGGGACAGGGGCAACGAGCAGTACTTC. It codes for CASSRDRGNEQYF.

The chain has TRBV28 and TRBJ2-1, with D uncertain. CDR3 size: 13 residues. The V end lost 6 bases, the J end lost 9 bases, and 15 bases lay between the germline ends. Germline V gives CDR1 MDHEN, CDR2 SYDVKM. CDR3 in DNA: TGTGCCAGCAGCCGAGATGTAATCGGTGAGCAGTTCTTC. Its translation is CASSRDVIGEQFF.

The genes are TRBV9 and TRBJ2-2, with D perhaps TRBD1 (5 bases). This CDR3 is 17 amino acids long. V was shortened by 0 bases and J by 4 bases, with 16 bases between the two germline ends. From germline, CDR1 is SGDLS and CDR2 YYNGEE. The CDR3 loop is CASSVAAPTQGTGELFF. CDR3 nucleotide sequence: TGTGCCAGCAGCGTAGCTGCACCTACGCAGGGCACCGGGGAGCTGTTTTTT.